This T cell receptor beta chain came from a study of control samples from healthy donors and cancer patients. TCRdb keeps only in-frame clones here, not all; method: immunoSEQ multiplex PCR. The sample lists some 110,000 clones, approximately 90% occurring once. The sequence was obtained from a woman aged 50 to 60 with colorectal cancer. Sequencing used PBMCs.

The CDR3 region is CASGLVLGRAGNYGYTF. As DNA, the CDR3 is TGTGCTAGTGGTTTGGTACTGGGCAGGGCGGGCAACTATGGCTACACCTTC. This chain joins TRBV12-5 and TRBJ1-2, with D perhaps TRBD1 (5 bases). The V gene's germline CDR1 is LGHNT and CDR2 FRNRAP. Trimming removed 0 bases at V and 2 bases at J, with 16 bases between. The length of the CDR3 is 17 residues.